Presented here are 13 T cell receptor beta chains from one specimen sequenced in a study of identical twins. In TCRdb, the 5' RACE reads were re-called with MiXCR into one record per CDR3 protein. This table has approximately 700,000 distinct CDR3 sequences, 15% to 20% appearing once. The sample also formed part of further work on T cells expressing NK-cell markers.

What was sequenced was PBMCs. The receptors were gathered from a young woman in good health.

This clonotype was counted between two and nine times. The chain carries TRBV10-3 and TRBJ2-7, with 10 bases that match TRBD1. The junction had 7 bases not matched to a gene; V was cut back by 7 bases and J by 4 bases. Germline assignment: CDR1 ENHRY and CDR2 SYGVKD. This CDR3 has 14 amino acids. The CDR3 here is CAITPSDRGYEQYF. In DNA, the CDR3 is TGTGCCATCACCCCGTCGGACAGGGGGTACGAGCAGTACTTC.

CDR3 DNA: TGTGCCAGCAGTTTAGGGGGATCCGCCGGGGAGCTGTTTTTT. It codes for CASSLGGSAGELFF. The rearrangement uses TRBV12-3 or TRBV12-4 and TRBJ2-2; D remains unclear. This CDR3 region has 14 residues. V gave up 1 base and J gave up 6 bases, with 9 bases separating them.

This clonotype occurred a few times. This chain links TRBV29-1 with TRBJ2-1, with TRBD1 matching over 7 bases. The CDR3 is 13 residues long. CDR1 is SQVTM, CDR2 ANQGSEA, per germline. With V trimmed by 7 bases and J by 0 bases, 3 bases remained unmatched. Written as DNA, the CDR3 is TGCAGCGGGGGACAGACCTCCTACAATGAGCAGTTCTTC. Translating gives CSGGQTSYNEQFF.

This chain links TRBV6-6 with TRBJ1-2; D call uncertain. This CDR3 comprises 13 residues. CDR1 and CDR2 (germline): MNHNY, SVGAGI (reference sequence). V was cut by 2 bases and J by 4 bases, with 8 bases left in between. Here the CDR3 DNA reads TGTGCCAGCAGTTACACCGGGGTCTATGGCTACACCTTC. Translation gives CASSYTGVYGYTF.

V usage is TRBV4-3 and J usage is TRBJ2-3; 8 nucleotides align to TRBD2. Germline V gene lookup returns CDR1 LGHNA and CDR2 YSLEER. This CDR3 region has 18 residues. V lost 2 bases, J lost 4 bases, and 14 bases stayed unmatched. The CDR3 loop reads CASSQRFTSSGFPDTQYF. The CDR3 region has the DNA TGCGCCAGCAGCCAACGATTTACGTCTAGCGGGTTTCCAGATACGCAGTATTTT.

This clonotype was detected many times. The rearrangement joins TRBV7-6 to TRBJ1-6; D gene uncertain. The germline CDR1 and CDR2 sequences are SGHVS and FNYEAQ. The V gene lost 2 bases and the J gene lost 10 bases, with 12 bases spanning the gap. This CDR3 is 14 amino acids long. The CDR3 reads CASSLRPTGSPLHF. The DNA of the CDR3 is TGTGCCAGCAGCTTACGGCCCACGGGATCACCCCTCCACTTT. Drawing the rest from reference TRBV7-6 and TRBJ1-6, the complete variable domain is GAGVSQSPRYKVTKRGQDVALRCDPISGHVSLYWYRQALGQGPEFLTYFNYEAQQDKSGLPNDRFSAERPEGSISTLTIQRTEQRDSAMYRCASSLRPTGSPLHFGNGTRLTVT.

A few counts support this clonotype. The genes are TRBV29-1 and TRBJ2-7; 8 nucleotides align to TRBD2. This CDR3 has 14 residues. The junction had 7 bases not matched to a gene; V was cut back by 0 bases and J by 6 bases. Germline assignment: CDR1 SQVTM and CDR2 ANQGSEA. The CDR3 sequence is CSVEERAGVSEQYF. The CDR3, as DNA: TGCAGCGTTGAAGAGCGAGCGGGAGTTTCCGAGCAGTACTTC.

The chain links TRBV9 to TRBJ2-6; TRBD1 or TRBD2 may be the D gene (5 bases each). The CDR3 totals 15 residues. Germline CDR1 reads SGDLS; CDR2 reads YYNGEE. The ends were cut back, 4 bases at V and 2 bases at J, with 10 bases in the middle. CDR3 sequence: CASSQRGPGANVLTF. For the CDR3, the DNA is TGTGCCAGCAGCCAGAGGGGACCTGGGGCCAACGTCCTGACTTTC. The whole variable domain, filled in from reference TRBV9 and TRBJ2-6, reads DSGVTQTPKHLITATGQRVTLRCSPRSGDLSVYWYQQSLDQGLQFLIQYYNGEERAKGNILERFSAQQFPDLHSELNLSSLELGDSALYFCASSQRGPGANVLTFGAGSRLTVL.

The rearrangement joins TRBV27 to TRBJ1-6; D is uncertain. The CDR3 extends over 14 amino acids. The germline V and J ends were trimmed by 6 bases and 10 bases, with 16 bases remaining between them. Germline V gene data show CDR1 as MNHEY and CDR2 as SMNVEV (reference sequence). The CDR3 DNA reads as TGTGCCAGCAGAAAATTGCCTCCGGGATCACCCCTCCACTTT. Translating it yields CASRKLPPGSPLHF.

In its sample, this clonotype was seen a few times. This sequence joins TRBV6-2 or TRBV6-3 and TRBJ2-1; D might be TRBD2 (5 bases). Trimming stripped 4 bases from V and 4 bases from J, with 11 bases between. The germline V gene encodes CDR1 MNHEY and CDR2 SVGEGT. This CDR3 contains 14 residues. This CDR3 is CASSLGEQYNEQFF. DNA of the CDR3: TGTGCCAGCAGTTTGGGAGAACAGTACAATGAGCAGTTCTTC.

This chain joins TRBV5-3 and TRBJ2-1, with TRBD1 as a possible D gene (6 bases). TRBV5-3 is sorted into the ORF group, with uncertain function. Trimming took 8 bases from V and 4 from J, leaving 13 bases between them. The CDR3 covers 13 residues. The CDR3 protein is CASDRKLYNEQFF. CDR3 bases: TGTGCCAGTGACAGGAAACTTTACAATGAGCAGTTCTTC.

The chain uses TRBV11-2 and TRBJ1-1, with unresolved D. The CDR3 sequence is 11 residues long. V gave up 1 base and J gave up 11 bases, with 8 bases separating them. The germline V gene has CDR1 SGHAT and CDR2 FQNNGV. CDR3 sequence: CASSLGFRAFF. The CDR3 DNA reads TGTGCCAGCAGCTTAGGGTTTAGGGCTTTCTTT.

In its sample, this clonotype was seen a few times. The chain joins TRBV5-1 to TRBJ2-3; weak D call: TRBD2 (5 bases). Trimming took 2 bases from V and 4 from J, leaving 20 bases between them. CDR1 is SGHRS, CDR2 YFSETQ, per germline. The CDR3 covers 17 residues. The CDR3 DNA follows: TGCGCCAGCAGCTTAAGCGGCGTTATCTCCGCGGCAGATACGCAGTATTTT. This codes for CASSLSGVISAADTQYF.